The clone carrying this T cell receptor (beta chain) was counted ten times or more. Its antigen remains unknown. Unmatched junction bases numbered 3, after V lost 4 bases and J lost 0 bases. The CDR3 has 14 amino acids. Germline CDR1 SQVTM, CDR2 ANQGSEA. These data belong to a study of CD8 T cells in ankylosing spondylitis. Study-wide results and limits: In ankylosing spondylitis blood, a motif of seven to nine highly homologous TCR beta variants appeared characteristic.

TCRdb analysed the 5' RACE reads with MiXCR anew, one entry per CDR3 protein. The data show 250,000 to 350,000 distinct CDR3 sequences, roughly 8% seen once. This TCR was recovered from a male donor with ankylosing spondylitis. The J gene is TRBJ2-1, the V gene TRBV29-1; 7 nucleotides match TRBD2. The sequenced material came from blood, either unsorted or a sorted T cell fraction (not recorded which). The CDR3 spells CSVGSSGSYNEQFF. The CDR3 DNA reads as TGCAGCGTTGGGTCTAGCGGCTCCTACAATGAGCAGTTCTTC.